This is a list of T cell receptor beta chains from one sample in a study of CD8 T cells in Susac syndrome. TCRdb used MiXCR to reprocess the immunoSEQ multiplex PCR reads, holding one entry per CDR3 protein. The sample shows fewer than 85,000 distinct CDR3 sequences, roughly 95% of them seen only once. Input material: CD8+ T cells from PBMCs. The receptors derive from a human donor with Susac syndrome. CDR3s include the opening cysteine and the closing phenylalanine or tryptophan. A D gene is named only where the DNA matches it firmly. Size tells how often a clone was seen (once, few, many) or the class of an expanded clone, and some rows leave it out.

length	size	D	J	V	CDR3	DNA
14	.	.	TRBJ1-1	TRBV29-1	CSVAQGGWGTEAFF	TGCAGCGTTGCACAAGGGGGGTGGGGGACTGAAGCTTTCTTT
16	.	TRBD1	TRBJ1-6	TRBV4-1	CASSPLDRVGNSPLHF	TGCGCCAGCAGCCCCCTCGACAGGGTCGGCAATTCACCCCTCCACTTT
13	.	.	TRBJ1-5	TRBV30	CAWGGAGNQPQHF	TGTGCCTGGGGGGGTGCGGGCAATCAGCCCCAGCATTTT
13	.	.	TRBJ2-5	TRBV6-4	CASSASPQETQYF	TGTGCCAGCAGTGCTTCCCCCCAAGAGACCCAGTACTTC
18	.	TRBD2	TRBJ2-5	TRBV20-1	CSACPREVGVGTQETQYF	TGCAGTGCTTGCCCACGGGAGGTAGGGGTAGGGACTCAGGAGACCCAGTACTTC
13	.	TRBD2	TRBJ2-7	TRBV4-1	CASSVAGAHEQYF	TGCGCCAGCAGCGTAGCGGGGGCCCACGAGCAGTACTTC
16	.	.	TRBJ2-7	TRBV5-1	CASSPVLSGRGYEQYF	TGCGCCAGCAGCCCCGTTCTTTCAGGGAGGGGGTACGAGCAGTACTTC
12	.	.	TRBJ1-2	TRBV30	CAWSDGNYGYTF	TGTGCCTGGAGTGACGGGAACTATGGCTACACCTTC
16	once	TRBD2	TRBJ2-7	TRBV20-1	CSARDPASGDTYEQYF	TGCAGTGCTAGAGATCCGGCTAGCGGGGACACGTACGAGCAGTACTTC
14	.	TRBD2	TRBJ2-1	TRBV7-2	CASSLGLGGSEQFF	TGTGCCAGCAGCCTGGGACTAGGAGGATCTGAGCAGTTCTTC
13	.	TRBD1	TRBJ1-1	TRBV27	CASSLDRGTEAFF	TGTGCCAGCAGTTTAGACAGGGGGACTGAAGCTTTCTTT
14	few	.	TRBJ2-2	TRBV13	CASSLRGNTGELFF	TGTGCCAGCAGCTTAAGGGGGAACACCGGGGAGCTGTTTTTT
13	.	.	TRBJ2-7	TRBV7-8	CASSPPGPPEQYF	TGTGCCAGCAGCCCACCGGGACCCCCTGAGCAGTACTTC
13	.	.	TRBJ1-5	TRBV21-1	CASSNYSNQPQHF	TGTGCCAGCAGCAATTATAGCAATCAGCCCCAGCATTTT
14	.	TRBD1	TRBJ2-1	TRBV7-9	CASTQQGARLEQFF	TGTGCCAGTACCCAACAGGGGGCCCGATTGGAGCAGTTCTTC
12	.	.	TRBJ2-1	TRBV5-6	CASSLPNNEQFF	TGTGCCAGCAGCTTGCCCAACAATGAGCAGTTCTTC
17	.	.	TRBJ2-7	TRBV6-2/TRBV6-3	CASSPRTGPQRVYEQYF	TGTGCCAGCAGCCCAAGGACGGGTCCCCAAAGGGTCTACGAGCAGTACTTC
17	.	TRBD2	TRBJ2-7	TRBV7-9	CASSRGLAGVSSYEQYF	TGTGCCAGCAGTCGCGGACTAGCGGGGGTGAGCTCCTACGAGCAGTACTTC
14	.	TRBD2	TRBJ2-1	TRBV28	CASSLFSGVDEQFF	TGTGCCAGCAGTCTATTTAGCGGGGTAGATGAGCAGTTCTTC
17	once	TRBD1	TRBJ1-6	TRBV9	CASSVASGTGTNSPLHF	TGTGCCAGCAGCGTAGCATCCGGGACAGGGACTAATTCACCCCTCCACTTT
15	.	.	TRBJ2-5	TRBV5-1	CASSLVLAQQETQYF	TGCGCCAGCAGCTTGGTGCTAGCCCAGCAAGAGACCCAGTACTTC
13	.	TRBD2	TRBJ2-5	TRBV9	CASSVGGRETQYF	TGTGCCAGCAGCGTCGGGGGGAGAGAGACCCAGTACTTC